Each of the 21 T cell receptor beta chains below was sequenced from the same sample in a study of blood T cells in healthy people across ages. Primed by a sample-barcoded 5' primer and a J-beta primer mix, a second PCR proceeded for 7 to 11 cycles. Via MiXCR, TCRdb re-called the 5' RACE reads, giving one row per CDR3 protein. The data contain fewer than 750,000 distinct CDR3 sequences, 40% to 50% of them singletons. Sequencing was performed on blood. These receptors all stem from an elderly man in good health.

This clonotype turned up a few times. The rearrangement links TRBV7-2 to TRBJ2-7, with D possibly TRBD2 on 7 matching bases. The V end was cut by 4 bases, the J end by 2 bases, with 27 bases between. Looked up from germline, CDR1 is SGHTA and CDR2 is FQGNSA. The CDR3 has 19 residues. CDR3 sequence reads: CASSSPRMGWRGPTYEQYF. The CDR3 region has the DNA TGTGCCAGCAGCTCGCCAAGGATGGGGTGGCGGGGGCCAACCTACGAGCAGTACTTC.

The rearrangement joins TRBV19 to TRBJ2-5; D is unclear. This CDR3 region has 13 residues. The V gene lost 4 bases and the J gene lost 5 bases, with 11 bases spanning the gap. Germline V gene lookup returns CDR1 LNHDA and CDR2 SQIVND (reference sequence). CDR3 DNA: TGTGCCAGTAGTACCTCGGTGGGGGAGACCCAGTACTTC. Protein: CASSTSVGETQYF.

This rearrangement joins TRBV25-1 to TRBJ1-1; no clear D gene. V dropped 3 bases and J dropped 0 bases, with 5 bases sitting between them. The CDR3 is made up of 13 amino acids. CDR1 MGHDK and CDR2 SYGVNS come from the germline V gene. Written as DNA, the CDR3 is TGTGCCAGCAGTGATCCGGTGAACACTGAAGCTTTCTTT. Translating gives CASSDPVNTEAFF. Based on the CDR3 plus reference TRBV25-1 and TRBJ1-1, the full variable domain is EADIYQTPRYLVIGTGKKITLECSQTMGHDKMYWYQQDPGMELHLIHYSYGVNSTEKGDLSSESTVSRIRTEHFPLTLESARPSHTSQYLCASSDPVNTEAFFGQGTRLTVV.

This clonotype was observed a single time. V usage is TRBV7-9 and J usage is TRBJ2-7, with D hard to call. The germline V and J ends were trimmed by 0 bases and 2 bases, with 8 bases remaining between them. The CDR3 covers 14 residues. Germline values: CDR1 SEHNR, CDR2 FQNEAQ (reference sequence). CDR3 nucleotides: TGTGCCAGCAGCTTAGCGGGCAGCACCTACGAGCAGTACTTC. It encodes CASSLAGSTYEQYF.

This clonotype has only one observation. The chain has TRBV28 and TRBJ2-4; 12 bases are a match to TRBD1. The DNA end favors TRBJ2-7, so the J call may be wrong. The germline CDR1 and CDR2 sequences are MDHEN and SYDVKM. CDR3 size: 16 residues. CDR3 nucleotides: TGTGCCAGCAGTCCCCAGGGGACAGGGGGCGGATACGAGCAGTACTTC. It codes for CASSPQGTGGGYEQYF.

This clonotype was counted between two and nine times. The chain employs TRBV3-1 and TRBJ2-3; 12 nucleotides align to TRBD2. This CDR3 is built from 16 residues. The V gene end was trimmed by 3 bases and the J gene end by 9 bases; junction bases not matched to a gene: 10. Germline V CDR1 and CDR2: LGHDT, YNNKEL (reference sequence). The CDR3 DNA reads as TGTGCCAGCAGCCAGCGGACTAGCGGGATGGGGGGGACGCAGTATTTT. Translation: CASSQRTSGMGGTQYF.

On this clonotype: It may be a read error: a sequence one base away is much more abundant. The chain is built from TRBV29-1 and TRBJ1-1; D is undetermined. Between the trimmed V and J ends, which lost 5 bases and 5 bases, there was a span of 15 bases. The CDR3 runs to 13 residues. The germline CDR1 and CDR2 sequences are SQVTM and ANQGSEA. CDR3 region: CSVPTSSSTEAFF. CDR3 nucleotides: TGCAGCGTTCCGACATCGTCGAGTACTGAAGCTTTCTTT.

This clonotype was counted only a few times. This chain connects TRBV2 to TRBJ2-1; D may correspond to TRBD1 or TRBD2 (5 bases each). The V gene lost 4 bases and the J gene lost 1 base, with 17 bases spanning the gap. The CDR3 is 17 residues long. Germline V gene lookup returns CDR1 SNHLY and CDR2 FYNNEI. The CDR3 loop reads CASSGGLIAYSYNEQFF. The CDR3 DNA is TGTGCCAGCAGTGGGGGCCTAATAGCGTATTCCTACAATGAGCAGTTCTTC.

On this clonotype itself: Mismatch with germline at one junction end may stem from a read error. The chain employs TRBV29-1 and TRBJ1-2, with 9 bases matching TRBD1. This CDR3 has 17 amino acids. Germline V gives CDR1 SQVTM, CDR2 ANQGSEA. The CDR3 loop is CSVWGQGYVGDNYGYIF. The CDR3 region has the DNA TGCAGCGTCTGGGGACAGGGATATGTGGGCGATAACTATGGCTACATCTTC.

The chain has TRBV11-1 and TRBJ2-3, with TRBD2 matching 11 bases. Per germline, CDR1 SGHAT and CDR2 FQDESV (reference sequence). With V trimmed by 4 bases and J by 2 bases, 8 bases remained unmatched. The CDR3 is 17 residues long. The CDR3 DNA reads TGTGCCAGCAGCTCGGGATTAGCGGGAGGGTTCACAGATACGCAGTATTTT. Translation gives CASSSGLAGGFTDTQYF.

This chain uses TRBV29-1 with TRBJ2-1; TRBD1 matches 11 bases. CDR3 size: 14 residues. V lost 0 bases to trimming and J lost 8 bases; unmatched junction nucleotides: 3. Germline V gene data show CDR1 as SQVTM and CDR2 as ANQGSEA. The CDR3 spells CSVEDWGQGDEQFF. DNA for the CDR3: TGCAGCGTTGAAGATTGGGGACAGGGGGATGAGCAGTTCTTC.

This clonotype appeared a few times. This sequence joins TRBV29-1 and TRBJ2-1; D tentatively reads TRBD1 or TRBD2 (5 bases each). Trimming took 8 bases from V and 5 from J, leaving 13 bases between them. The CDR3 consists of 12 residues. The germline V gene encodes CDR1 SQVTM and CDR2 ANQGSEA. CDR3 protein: CSPGGGNNEQFF. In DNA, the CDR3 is TGCAGCCCTGGTGGGGGAAACAATGAGCAGTTCTTC.

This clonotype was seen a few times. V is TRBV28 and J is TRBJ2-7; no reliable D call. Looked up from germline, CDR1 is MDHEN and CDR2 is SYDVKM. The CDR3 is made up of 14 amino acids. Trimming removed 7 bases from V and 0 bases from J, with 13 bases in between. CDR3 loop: CASTAPPSSYEQYF. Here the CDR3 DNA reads TGTGCCAGCACTGCTCCTCCCAGCTCCTACGAGCAGTACTTC.

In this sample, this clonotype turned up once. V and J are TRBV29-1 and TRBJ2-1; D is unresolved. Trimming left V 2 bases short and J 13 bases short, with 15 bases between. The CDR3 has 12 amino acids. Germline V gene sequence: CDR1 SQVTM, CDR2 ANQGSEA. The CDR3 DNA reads TGCAGCGTTGAACAAGGCGGAGAGACCCAGTTCTTC. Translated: CSVEQGGETQFF.

CDR3 sequence (DNA): TGTGCCAGCACTGAAGGGGTCAATGAGCAGTTCTTC. Its protein product is CASTEGVNEQFF. The chain recombines TRBV6-2 or TRBV6-3 with TRBJ2-1, with a weak D call TRBD1 (5 bases). Looked up from germline, CDR1 is MNHEY and CDR2 is SVGEGT. The ends were cut back, 7 bases at V and 6 bases at J, with 10 bases in the middle. The CDR3 sequence is 12 residues long.

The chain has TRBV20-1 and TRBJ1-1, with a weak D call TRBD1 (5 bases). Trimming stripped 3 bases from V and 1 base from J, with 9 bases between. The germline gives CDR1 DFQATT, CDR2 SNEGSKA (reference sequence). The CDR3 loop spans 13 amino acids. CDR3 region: CSARRQTNTEAFF. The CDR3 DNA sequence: TGCAGTGCTAGGAGACAGACGAACACTGAAGCTTTCTTT.

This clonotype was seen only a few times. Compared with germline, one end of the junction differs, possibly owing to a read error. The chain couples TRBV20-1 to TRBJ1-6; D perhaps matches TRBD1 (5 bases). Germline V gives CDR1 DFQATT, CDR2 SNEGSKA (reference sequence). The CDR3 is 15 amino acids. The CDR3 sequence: CSARAAGRGNSPLHF. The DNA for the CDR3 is TGCAGTGCTAGAGCAGCGGGACGGGGTAATTCGCCCCTCCACTTT.

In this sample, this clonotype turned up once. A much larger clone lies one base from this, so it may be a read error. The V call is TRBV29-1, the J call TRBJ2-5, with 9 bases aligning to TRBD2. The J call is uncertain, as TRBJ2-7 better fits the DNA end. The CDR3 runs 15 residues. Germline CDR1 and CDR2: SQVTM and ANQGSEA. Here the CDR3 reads CSVELAGRKAHEQYF. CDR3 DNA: TGCAGCGTTGAACTAGCGGGACGAAAGGCTCACGAGCAGTACTTC.

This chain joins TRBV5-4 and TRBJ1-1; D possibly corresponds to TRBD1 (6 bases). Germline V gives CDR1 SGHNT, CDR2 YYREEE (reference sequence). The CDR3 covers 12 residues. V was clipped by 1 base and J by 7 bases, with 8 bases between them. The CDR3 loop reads CASSLTRGEAFF. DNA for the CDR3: TGTGCCAGCAGCTTGACCAGGGGTGAAGCTTTCTTT.

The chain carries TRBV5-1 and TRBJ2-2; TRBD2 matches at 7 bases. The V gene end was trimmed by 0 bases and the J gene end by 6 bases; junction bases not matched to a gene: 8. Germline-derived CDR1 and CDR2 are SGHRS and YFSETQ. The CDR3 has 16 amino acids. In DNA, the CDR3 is TGCGCCAGCAGCTTGGATCCCGGGGGGAGAGCCGGGGAGCTGTTTTTT. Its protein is CASSLDPGGRAGELFF.

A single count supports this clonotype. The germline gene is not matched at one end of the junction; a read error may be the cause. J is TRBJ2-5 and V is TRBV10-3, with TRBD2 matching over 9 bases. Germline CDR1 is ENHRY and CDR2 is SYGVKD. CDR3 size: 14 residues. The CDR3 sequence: CATSGLAGAGTQYF. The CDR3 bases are TGTGCCACCAGTGGTTTAGCGGGAGCGGGGACCCAGTACTTC.